The subject of this entry is one T cell receptor (beta chain). Antigen unknown. Treatment meaning: treatment-naive control, cytoreductive nephrectomy. Controls were unirradiated tumors from treatment-naive cytoreductive nephrectomy patients. Clear cell pathology was present in this patient's renal cell carcinoma. There are 14 residues in the CDR3. Trimming took off 6 bases at V and 9 bases at J, with 18 bases between the two ends. Germline-derived CDR1 and CDR2 are SEHNR and FQNEAQ (reference sequence). The table came from immunoSEQ multiplex PCR; TCRdb's copy has only in-frame clones and leaves some out. In the table there are 19,000 or so clones, roughly 60% of which are singletons. This record belongs to a study of radiation and T cells in renal cell carcinoma. Whole-study results and caveats: In nephrectomy-only tumors, top 100 clonotypes averaged approximately 40%, versus around 50% irradiated. Irradiated tumors held more dominant CDR3 motifs than control tumors.

The input for sequencing was tumor tissue, taken from a patient whose treatment was nephrectomy without radiotherapy. V is TRBV7-9 and J is TRBJ2-1; D is perhaps TRBD1 or TRBD2 (5 bases each). The clonotype was recovered from a man aged 45 to 65 with renal cell carcinoma. CDR3 bases: TGTGCCAGCAGTGAGGGGAGCGCCTGGGGTGAGCAGTTCTTC. Its protein is CASSEGSAWGEQFF.